This T cell receptor (beta chain) was sequenced during a study of blood T cell repertoires in COVID-19. CDR3 size: 16 residues. V lost 9 bases and J lost 3, with 21 bases in between. CDR1 MDHEN and CDR2 SYDVKM come from the germline V gene. Sequencing used immunoSEQ multiplex PCR; TCRdb keeps in-frame clones, though not all of them. The sample records approximately 170,000 clones, about nine tenths being singletons. This chain uses TRBV28 with TRBJ1-5, with D maybe TRBD1 (5 bases). The sequenced sample consisted of PBMCs or T cells enriched from blood (not recorded which). The TCR originated in a woman younger than 30 who had recovered from COVID-19. The CDR3 reads CASINGDRRLNQPQHF. CDR3 DNA sequence: TGTGCCAGTATCAACGGAGACAGACGCCTCAATCAGCCCCAGCATTTT.